Below, 13 T cell receptor beta chains from the same sample are listed, as sequenced in a study of T-cell reconstitution after alpha-beta-depleted transplantation in children. TCRbeta library construction was performed incorporating unique molecular identifiers. TCRdb ran MiXCR on the PCR reads and lists one entry per CDR3 protein. The repertoire consists of about 900,000 distinct CDR3 sequences, with around 30% occurring once and the leading ten covering more than 25%. The material sequenced was PBMCs, mostly from graft donor cells, taken 360 days after TCRalphabeta/CD19-depleted stem cell transplant. The receptors shown here come from a boy younger than two who had a stem cell transplant for SCID, so the T cells may come from the graft donor.

The chain uses TRBV4-1 and TRBJ2-1; the D gene could be TRBD1 or TRBD2 (6 bases each). This CDR3 has 15 residues. Trimming took off 0 bases at V and 8 bases at J, with 14 bases between the two ends. Looked up from germline, CDR1 is MGHRA and CDR2 is YSYEKL. The CDR3 is CASSQDRTGADEQFF. The DNA of the CDR3 is TGCGCCAGCAGCCAAGATCGAACGGGGGCGGATGAGCAGTTCTTC.

This sequence joins TRBV6-2 or TRBV6-3 and TRBJ2-7; possible D gene TRBD2, 5 bases. The CDR3 contains 13 residues. The germline V gene encodes CDR1 MNHEY and CDR2 SVGEGT. V gave up 6 bases and J gave up 2 bases, with 11 bases separating them. CDR3: CASRLAVTYEQYF. The CDR3 region has the DNA TGTGCCAGCAGGCTAGCAGTCACCTACGAGCAGTACTTC.

This clonotype was seen at least ten times. The chain employs TRBV5-6 and TRBJ2-1; D is ambiguous. V lost 0 bases and J lost 7, with 11 bases in between. The length of the CDR3 is 14 residues. Germline-derived CDR1 and CDR2 are SGHDT and YYEEEE. In DNA form, the CDR3 reads TGTGCCAGCAGCTTGGTGTGGGATGGAAATGAGCAGTTCTTC. As protein: CASSLVWDGNEQFF.

This clonotype occurred a few times. The chain joins TRBV5-5 to TRBJ1-4; a possible D gene is TRBD1 (5 bases). The CDR3 has 16 amino acids. Germline V gives CDR1 SGHKS, CDR2 YYEKEE (reference sequence). The V end was cut by 4 bases, the J end by 4 bases, with 17 bases between. Here the CDR3 DNA reads TGTGCCAGCAGCATCCTTGGGACGACAAATAATGAAAAACTGTTTTTT. It encodes CASSILGTTNNEKLFF.

This clonotype appeared many times. The gene calls are TRBV20-1 and TRBJ1-6; no clear D gene. CDR1 and CDR2 (germline): DFQATT, SNEGSKA (reference sequence). V lost 3 bases, J lost 9 bases, and 15 bases lay in between. CDR3 length: 14 residues. CDR3 amino acids: CSASPGRGSSPLHF. As DNA, the CDR3 is TGCAGTGCTAGCCCGGGGAGAGGCTCTTCACCCCTCCACTTT.

Points on this clonotype: One end of the junction does not line up with germline, which may come from a read error. V gene TRBV20-1 combines with J gene TRBJ2-1, with 7 bases matching TRBD2. The CDR3 loop spans 12 amino acids. Per germline, CDR1 DFQATT and CDR2 SNEGSKA (reference sequence). The CDR3 coding sequence is TGCAGTGCAACCGGACTAGAAGTTGGGGGGATCTTC. Translating it yields CSATGLEVGGIF.

This clonotype was detected a few times. The chain joins TRBV12-3 or TRBV12-4 to TRBJ2-5, with unresolved D. The V end lost 7 bases, the J end lost 4 bases, and 19 bases lay between the germline ends. The CDR3 length is 15 residues. Here the CDR3 reads CASTSWTNRAETQYF. CDR3 in DNA: TGTGCCAGCACCTCCTGGACCAACCGGGCAGAGACCCAGTACTTC.

The V and J genes are TRBV5-1 and TRBJ2-7; D remains ambiguous. Germline assignment: CDR1 SGHRS and CDR2 YFSETQ. Trimming left V 1 base short and J 5 bases short, with 13 bases between. The CDR3 sequence is 14 residues long. For the CDR3, the DNA is TGCGCCAGCAGCTTGCTGGCTAATCAGGACGAGCAGTACTTC. This gives the protein CASSLLANQDEQYF.

This clonotype was detected a few times. The rearrangement joins TRBV12-3 or TRBV12-4 to TRBJ2-3, with 15 nucleotides matching TRBD2. The J segment lost 0 bases and the V segment lost 6 bases, leaving 13 bases of the junction unmatched. The CDR3 loop spans 20 amino acids. The CDR3 protein is CASSAPGLAGGVSSTDTQYF. The CDR3 DNA reads as TGTGCCAGCAGCGCGCCGGGACTAGCGGGGGGAGTATCTAGCACAGATACGCAGTATTTT.

The chain is built from TRBV12-3 or TRBV12-4 and TRBJ2-7; 7 bases fit TRBD2. CDR3 length: 16 amino acids. V trimming: 4 bases; J trimming: 6 bases; junction bases outside the gene matches: 15. The CDR3 sequence: CASSYMLGGELAEQYF. CDR3 bases: TGTGCCAGCAGTTATATGTTGGGAGGGGAACTAGCCGAGCAGTACTTC.

The rearrangement joins TRBV19 to TRBJ2-7; D perhaps matches TRBD2 (5 bases). The V and J ends lost 3 bases and 0 bases respectively, with 12 bases between them. The V gene's germline CDR1 is LNHDA and CDR2 SQIVND (reference sequence). The CDR3 sequence is 15 residues long. This CDR3 is CASSIEGTYSYEQYF. Written as DNA, the CDR3 is TGTGCCAGTAGTATCGAGGGCACCTACTCCTACGAGCAGTACTTC.

The chain has TRBV10-3 and TRBJ2-3; D remains unclear. CDR1 is ENHRY, CDR2 SYGVKD, per germline. V was shortened by 0 bases and J by 3 bases, with 10 bases between the two germline ends. This CDR3 region has 15 residues. Here the CDR3 reads CAISESEASTDTQYF. The CDR3 DNA reads as TGTGCCATCAGTGAGTCCGAGGCGTCAACAGATACGCAGTATTTT.

V usage is TRBV7-2 and J usage is TRBJ2-3; D may be TRBD2 (5 bases). The CDR3 has 17 residues. Trimming cost V 4 bases and J 2 bases, with 19 bases left between them. Germline V gene sequence: CDR1 SGHTA, CDR2 FQGNSA. CDR3 nucleotide sequence: TGTGCCAGCAGCTGGGCCCCGGACTTAACTTACACAGATACGCAGTATTTT. This gives the protein CASSWAPDLTYTDTQYF.